Listed here are 21 T cell receptor beta chains from one sample, sequenced in a study of human T cells and chemical hapten exposure. From the RACE reads, TCRdb called clonotypes with MiXCR, one entry per CDR3 protein. Altogether approximately 81,000 distinct CDR3 sequences are present, 8.6% being singletons, with the ten largest covering around 1.4%. Time point here: healthy volunteer bleed at 6 weeks. Someone pulled total RNA out of unfractionated whole blood. Material: whole blood. These receptors were collected from a male donor in good health. Some clones in this sample may be carry-over from other donors' samples.

This clonotype was counted many times. The chain employs TRBV12-3 or TRBV12-4 and TRBJ1-1; D call uncertain. This CDR3 comprises 16 residues. Trimming shortened V by 8 bases and J by 4 bases, and 23 bases separated the two germline ends. The CDR3 here is CASGREPDLGLTEAFF. The CDR3 region has the DNA TGTGCCAGCGGTCGTGAGCCCGACCTAGGCCTCACTGAAGCTTTCTTT.

This clonotype was recorded a few times. This chain connects TRBV20-1 to TRBJ2-7; 15 nucleotides align to TRBD2. Germline loops: CDR1 DFQATT, CDR2 SNEGSKA (reference sequence). The CDR3 has 14 residues. V was clipped by 6 bases and J by 5 bases; unmatched bases: 5. CDR3 DNA: TGCAGTGCAAGGACTAGCGGGAGGGTCAACGAGCAGTACTTC. This codes for CSARTSGRVNEQYF.

The chain uses TRBV7-9 and TRBJ1-5; the D is unclear. Germline V gene lookup returns CDR1 SEHNR and CDR2 FQNEAQ (reference sequence). There are 13 residues in the CDR3. Trimming took 5 bases from V and 7 from J, leaving 12 bases between them. The CDR3 region has the DNA TGTGCCAGCAGCGGGTGGTCGGGACAGCCCCAGCATTTT. Its translation: CASSGWSGQPQHF.

The chain uses TRBV6-1 and TRBJ1-1, with a tentative D call TRBD1 (5 bases). Trimming stripped 6 bases from V and 4 bases from J, with 12 bases between. The germline V gene encodes CDR1 MNHNS and CDR2 SASEGT. The CDR3 runs 13 residues. CDR3 sequence: CASSLQGLTEAFF. The CDR3 bases are TGTGCCAGCAGCCTCCAGGGTCTCACTGAAGCTTTCTTT.

This clonotype was seen more than once but under ten times. The J gene is TRBJ2-2, the V gene TRBV29-1; perhaps TRBD2 as D (6 bases). Trimming took off 6 bases at V and 0 bases at J, with 8 bases between the two ends. The germline CDR1 and CDR2 sequences are SQVTM and ANQGSEA. This CDR3 has 13 residues. CDR3 loop: CSVGTSNTGELFF. CDR3 bases: TGCAGCGTAGGGACTTCGAACACCGGGGAGCTGTTTTTT.

This clonotype was counted only a few times. Here the CDR3 DNA reads TGTGCCAGCAGCCCCATGAACAGGGGGCGAACAGATACGCAGTATTTT. It is translated as CASSPMNRGRTDTQYF. V usage is TRBV7-9 and J usage is TRBJ2-3, with 9 positions matching TRBD1. From germline, CDR1 is SEHNR and CDR2 FQNEAQ (reference sequence). The V gene end was trimmed by 5 bases and the J gene end by 3 bases; junction bases not matched to a gene: 9. The CDR3 covers 16 residues.

A few counts support this clonotype. This chain connects TRBV7-8 to TRBJ2-1, with TRBD2 as a possible D gene (5 bases). Trimming pared 6 bases from V and 2 bases from J, leaving 11 bases between. The CDR3 covers 14 residues. Germline V CDR1 and CDR2: SGHVS, FQNEAQ. The CDR3 nucleotides read TGTGCCAGCAGTTCTTCCGGGACCTACAATGAGCAGTTCTTC. Amino acids: CASSSSGTYNEQFF.

This clonotype was seen a few times. The rearrangement joins TRBV2 to TRBJ1-1; no clear D gene. Germline loops: CDR1 SNHLY, CDR2 FYNNEI. The CDR3 length is 12 residues. V was trimmed by 6 bases and J by 7 bases, leaving 12 bases between them. The CDR3 loop is CASSSASGEAFF. CDR3 nucleotide sequence: TGTGCCAGCAGCTCTGCTAGCGGTGAAGCTTTCTTT.

This clonotype was detected a few times. This CDR3 is CAWSPGTGRLDEQFF. CDR3 sequence (DNA): TGTGCCTGGAGTCCCGGGACAGGACGTTTGGATGAGCAGTTCTTC. The chain combines TRBV30 with TRBJ2-1, with 8 nucleotides matching TRBD1. Looked up from germline, CDR1 is GTSNPN and CDR2 is SVGIG (reference sequence). The V and J ends lost 2 bases and 8 bases, in that order; junction bases with no gene match: 11. The CDR3 consists of 15 residues.

A few counts support this clonotype. The rearrangement uses TRBV3-1 and TRBJ1-1; the match to TRBD1 covers 10 bases. The CDR3 contains 14 residues. Germline CDR1 is LGHDT and CDR2 is YNNKEL (reference sequence). Unmatched junction bases numbered 0, after V lost 1 base and J lost 4 bases. CDR3 bases: TGTGCCAGCAGCCAAGGGACAGGGGGCACTGAAGCTTTCTTT. It yields the protein CASSQGTGGTEAFF.

The V and J genes are TRBV25-1 and TRBJ1-4; 9 bases map to TRBD1. Germline V gene data show CDR1 as MGHDK and CDR2 as SYGVNS. Losses at the gene ends were 4 bases for V and 8 bases for J; bases not matched to a gene: 2. The CDR3 consists of 13 residues. This CDR3 is CASSGGTGEKLFF. In nucleotides, the CDR3 is TGTGCCAGCAGTGGGGGGACAGGGGAAAAACTGTTTTTT. Variable domain in full (rest from reference TRBV25-1 and TRBJ1-4): EADIYQTPRYLVIGTGKKITLECSQTMGHDKMYWYQQDPGMELHLIHYSYGVNSTEKGDLSSESTVSRIRTEHFPLTLESARPSHTSQYLCASSGGTGEKLFFGSGTQLSVL.

This clonotype was seen repeatedly, ten times or more. The chain carries TRBV30 and TRBJ2-3; 9 nucleotides match TRBD2. CDR1 is GTSNPN and CDR2 is SVGIG in the germline V gene (reference sequence). The ends lost 0 bases at V and 3 bases at J; junction bases unmatched: 1. The CDR3 covers 14 residues. The chain's CDR3 is CAWSVTSGTDTQYF. The CDR3 coding sequence is TGTGCCTGGAGTGTAACTAGCGGGACAGATACGCAGTATTTT. The full variable domain, in which reference TRBV30 and TRBJ2-3 provide the parts outside the CDR3, is SQTIHQWPATLVQPVGSPLSLECTVEGTSNPNLYWYRQAAGRGLQLLFYSVGIGQISSEVPQNLSASRPQDRQFILSSKKLLLSDSGFYLCAWSVTSGTDTQYFGPGTRLTVL.

This clonotype was recorded a few times. The genes are TRBV12-3 or TRBV12-4 and TRBJ1-4, with 9 bases identical to TRBD1. J lost 7 bases, V lost 6 bases, and 9 bases had no gene match. CDR3 size: 15 residues. CDR3 loop: CASSQGPGQGEKLFF. CDR3 DNA: TGTGCCAGCAGCCAAGGTCCGGGACAGGGTGAAAAACTGTTTTTT.

This clonotype occurred many times. The J gene is TRBJ1-1, the V gene TRBV6-2 or TRBV6-3; 7 positions agree with TRBD1. This CDR3 contains 15 residues. Per germline, CDR1 MNHEY and CDR2 SVGEGT. V gave up 5 bases and J gave up 3 bases; unmatched junction bases: 9. CDR3: CASSRRTGGDTEAFF. Written as DNA, the CDR3 is TGTGCCAGCAGTCGCAGGACAGGAGGCGACACTGAAGCTTTCTTT.

This clonotype was seen many times. The chain is built from TRBV6-5 and TRBJ2-7; 11 positions agree with TRBD2. Germline V gene sequence: CDR1 MNHEY, CDR2 SVGAGI. The J segment lost 7 bases and the V segment lost 7 bases, leaving 9 bases of the junction unmatched. The CDR3 is 14 amino acids. The CDR3 DNA reads TGTGCCAGCATGGTGACTAGCGGGACCTCTGAGCAGTACTTC. It encodes CASMVTSGTSEQYF.

This clonotype has at least ten counts. This chain connects TRBV7-8 to TRBJ2-7; D ambiguous. V lost 4 bases, J lost 0 bases, and 13 bases lay in between. The CDR3 is 15 amino acids. Per the germline V gene, CDR1 is SGHVS and CDR2 is FQNEAQ. The CDR3 loop reads CASSSGPRSSYEQYF. The CDR3 bases are TGTGCCAGCAGCTCGGGCCCCCGGAGCTCCTACGAGCAGTACTTC.

CDR3 DNA sequence: TGTGCCACCAGTGATTTACGAGGATACGAGCAGTACTTC. As protein: CATSDLRGYEQYF. The V call is TRBV24-1, the J call TRBJ2-7; no clear D. The V end lost 1 base, the J end lost 4 bases, and 7 bases lay between the germline ends. The CDR3 consists of 13 residues. The germline V gene encodes CDR1 KGHDR and CDR2 SFDVKD.

This clonotype was observed a few times. V is TRBV6-6 and J is TRBJ1-1; D is unresolved. Germline-derived CDR1 and CDR2 are MNHNY and SVGAGI (reference sequence). This CDR3 region has 14 residues. Trimming removed 0 bases from V and 5 bases from J, with 10 bases in between. In nucleotides, the CDR3 is TGTGCCAGCAGTTACTCCGAAGGATGGACTGAAGCTTTCTTT. This gives the protein CASSYSEGWTEAFF.

V gene TRBV10-3 combines with J gene TRBJ2-3; 13 bases line up with TRBD2. CDR1 ENHRY and CDR2 SYGVKD come from the germline V gene. There are 16 residues in the CDR3. Trimming removed 7 bases from V and 0 bases from J; junction bases left unmatched: 4. The CDR3 protein is CAINGLAGESTDTQYF. The CDR3 coding sequence is TGTGCCATCAACGGACTAGCGGGAGAGAGCACAGATACGCAGTATTTT.

This clonotype was picked up many times. CDR3 region: CASSQDRQGASEKLFF. The CDR3, as DNA: TGCGCCAGCAGCCAAGATAGGCAGGGGGCGAGTGAAAAACTGTTTTTT. The rearrangement uses TRBV4-3 and TRBJ1-4; 8 nucleotides agree with TRBD1. J gave up 7 bases and V 0 bases, and 7 bases lay outside the gene matches. Germline CDR1 reads LGHNA; CDR2 reads YSLEER. The CDR3 sequence is 16 residues long.

This clonotype has a count of ten or more. The chain carries TRBV9 and TRBJ2-1; the D is unclear. Germline assignment: CDR1 SGDLS and CDR2 YYNGEE. Trimming cost V 0 bases and J 3 bases, with 10 bases left between them. This CDR3 is 15 amino acids long. CDR3 amino acids: CASSVAIHFYNEQFF. CDR3 sequence (DNA): TGTGCCAGCAGCGTAGCCATACATTTCTACAATGAGCAGTTCTTC.